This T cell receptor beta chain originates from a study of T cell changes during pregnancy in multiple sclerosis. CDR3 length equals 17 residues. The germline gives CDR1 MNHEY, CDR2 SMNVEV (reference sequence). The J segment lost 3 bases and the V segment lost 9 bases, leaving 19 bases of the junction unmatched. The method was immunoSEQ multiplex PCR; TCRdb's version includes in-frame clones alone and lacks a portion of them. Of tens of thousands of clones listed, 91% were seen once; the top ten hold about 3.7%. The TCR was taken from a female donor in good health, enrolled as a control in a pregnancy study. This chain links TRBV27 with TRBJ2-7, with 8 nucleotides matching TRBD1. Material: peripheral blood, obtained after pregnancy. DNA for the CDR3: TGTGCCAGTTCTCCCGGCAGGGGGCTTGTGGGGGTCTACGAGCAGTACTTC. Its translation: CASSPGRGLVGVYEQYF.